This T cell receptor (beta chain) was identified in a study of graft-versus-host responses after intestinal transplantation. Trimming removed 1 base at V and 7 bases at J, with 11 bases between. CDR1 and CDR2 (germline): MDHEN, SYDVKM. The CDR3 length is 14 residues. The table came from immunoSEQ multiplex PCR; TCRdb's copy has only in-frame clones and leaves some out. The data show about 12,000 clones, about 94% seen once. This rearrangement joins TRBV28 to TRBJ1-5, with D possibly TRBD1 on 6 matching bases. The source material was PBMCs, sampled less than 110 days after intestinal transplant. This receptor was taken from a human patient who received an intestinal transplant, so some T cells may come from the graft donor. CDR3 DNA: TGTGCCAGCAGTTTATACAGGGAAAGACAGCCCCAGCATTTT. This codes for CASSLYRERQPQHF. Combining the CDR3 with reference TRBV28 and TRBJ1-5 gives the whole variable domain DVKVTQSSRYLVKRTGEKVFLECVQDMDHENMFWYRQDPGLGLRLIYFSYDVKMKEKGDIPEGYSVSREKKERFSLILESASTNQTSMYLCASSLYRERQPQHFGDGTRLSIL.